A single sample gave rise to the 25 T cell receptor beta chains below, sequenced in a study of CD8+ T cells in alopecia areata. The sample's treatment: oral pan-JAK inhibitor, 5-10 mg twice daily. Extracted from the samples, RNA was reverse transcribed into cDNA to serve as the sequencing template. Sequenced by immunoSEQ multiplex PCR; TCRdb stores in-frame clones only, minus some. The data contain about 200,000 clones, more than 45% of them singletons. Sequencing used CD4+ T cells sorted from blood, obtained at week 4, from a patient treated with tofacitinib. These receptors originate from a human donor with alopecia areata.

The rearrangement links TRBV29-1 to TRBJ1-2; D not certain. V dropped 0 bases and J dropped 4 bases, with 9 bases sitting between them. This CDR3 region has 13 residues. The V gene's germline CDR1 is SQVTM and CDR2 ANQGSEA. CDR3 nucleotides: TGCAGCGTTGAAGATCTCACGCGCTATGGCTACACCTTC. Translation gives CSVEDLTRYGYTF.

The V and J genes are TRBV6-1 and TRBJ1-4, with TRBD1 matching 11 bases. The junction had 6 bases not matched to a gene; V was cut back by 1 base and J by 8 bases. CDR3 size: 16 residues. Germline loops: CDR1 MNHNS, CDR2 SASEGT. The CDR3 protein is CASSEGTGGRGEKLFF. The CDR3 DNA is TGTGCCAGCAGTGAAGGGACAGGGGGCCGCGGGGAAAAACTGTTTTTT.

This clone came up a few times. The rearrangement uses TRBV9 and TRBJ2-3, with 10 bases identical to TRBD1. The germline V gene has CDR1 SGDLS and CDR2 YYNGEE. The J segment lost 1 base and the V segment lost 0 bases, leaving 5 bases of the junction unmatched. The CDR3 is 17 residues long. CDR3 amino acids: CASSVVPGTGGTDTQYF. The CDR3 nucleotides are TGTGCCAGCAGCGTAGTACCAGGGACAGGGGGCACAGATACGCAGTATTTT.

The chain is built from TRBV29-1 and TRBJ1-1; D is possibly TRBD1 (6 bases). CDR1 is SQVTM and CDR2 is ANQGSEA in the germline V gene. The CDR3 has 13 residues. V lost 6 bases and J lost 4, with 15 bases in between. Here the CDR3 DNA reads TGCAGCGTAGACTGGACAGACCTCACTGAAGCTTTCTTT. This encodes CSVDWTDLTEAFF.

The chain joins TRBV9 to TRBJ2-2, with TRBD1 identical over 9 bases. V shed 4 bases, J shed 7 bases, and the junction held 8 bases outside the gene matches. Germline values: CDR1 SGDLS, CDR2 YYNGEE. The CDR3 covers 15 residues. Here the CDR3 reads CASSPTQGAGGELFF. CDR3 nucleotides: TGTGCCAGCAGCCCTACACAGGGGGCGGGCGGGGAGCTGTTTTTT.

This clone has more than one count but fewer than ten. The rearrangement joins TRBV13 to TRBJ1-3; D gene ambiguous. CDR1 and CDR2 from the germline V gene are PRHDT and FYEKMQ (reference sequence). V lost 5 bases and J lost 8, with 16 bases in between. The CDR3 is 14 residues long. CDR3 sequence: CASSPTDRSDTIYF. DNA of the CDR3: TGTGCCAGCAGCCCGACGGACCGTTCCGACACCATATATTTT.

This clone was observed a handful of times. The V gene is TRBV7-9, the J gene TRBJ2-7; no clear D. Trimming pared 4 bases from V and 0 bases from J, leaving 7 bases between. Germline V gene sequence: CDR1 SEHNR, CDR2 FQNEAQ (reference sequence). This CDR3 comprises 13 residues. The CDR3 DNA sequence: TGTGCCAGCAGCTCCAGGAGCTCCTACGAGCAGTACTTC. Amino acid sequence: CASSSRSSYEQYF.

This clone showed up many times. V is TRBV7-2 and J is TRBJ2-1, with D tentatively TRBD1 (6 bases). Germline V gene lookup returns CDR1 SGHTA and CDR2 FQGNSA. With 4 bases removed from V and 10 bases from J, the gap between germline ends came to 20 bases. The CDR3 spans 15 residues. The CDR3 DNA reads TGTGCCAGCAGCTCACTCCGGGACAAGGTACGCGAGCAGTTCTTC. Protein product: CASSSLRDKVREQFF.

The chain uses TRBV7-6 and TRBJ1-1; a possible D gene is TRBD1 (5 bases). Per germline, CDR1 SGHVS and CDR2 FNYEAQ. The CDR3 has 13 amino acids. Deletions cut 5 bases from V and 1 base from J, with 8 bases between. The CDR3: CASSDGGNTEAFF. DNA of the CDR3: TGTGCCAGCAGCGACGGGGGGAACACTGAAGCTTTCTTT.

The CDR3 loop reads CASSLEGGIYEQYF. CDR3 nucleotides: TGTGCCAGCAGCTTAGAGGGGGGAATCTACGAGCAGTACTTC. The V and J genes are TRBV7-2 and TRBJ2-7; perhaps D is TRBD1 or TRBD2 (6 bases each). V dropped 1 base and J dropped 3 bases, with 10 bases sitting between them. The CDR3 consists of 14 residues. Per the germline V gene, CDR1 is SGHTA and CDR2 is FQGNSA.

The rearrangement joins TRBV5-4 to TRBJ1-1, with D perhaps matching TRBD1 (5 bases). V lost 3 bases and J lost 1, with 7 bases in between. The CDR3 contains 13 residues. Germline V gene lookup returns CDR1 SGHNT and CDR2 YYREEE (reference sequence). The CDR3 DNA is TGTGCCAGCAGCTCAGGACAGAACACTGAAGCTTTCTTT. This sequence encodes CASSSGQNTEAFF.

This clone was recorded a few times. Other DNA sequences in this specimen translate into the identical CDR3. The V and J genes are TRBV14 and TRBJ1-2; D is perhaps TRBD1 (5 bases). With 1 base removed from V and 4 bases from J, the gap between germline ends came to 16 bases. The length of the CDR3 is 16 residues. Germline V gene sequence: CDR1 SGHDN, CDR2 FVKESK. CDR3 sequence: CASSQGSSGRPYGYTF. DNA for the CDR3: TGTGCCAGCAGCCAAGGTTCATCAGGGCGGCCCTATGGCTACACCTTC.

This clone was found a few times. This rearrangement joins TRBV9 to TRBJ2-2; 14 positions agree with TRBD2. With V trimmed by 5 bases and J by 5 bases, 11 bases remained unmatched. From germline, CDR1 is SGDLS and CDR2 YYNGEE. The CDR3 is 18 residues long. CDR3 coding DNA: TGTGCCAGCAGTCTCTTCACCGGGACTAGCGGGGGAACCGGGGAGCTGTTTTTT. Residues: CASSLFTGTSGGTGELFF. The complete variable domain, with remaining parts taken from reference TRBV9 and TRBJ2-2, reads DSGVTQTPKHLITATGQRVTLRCSPRSGDLSVYWYQQSLDQGLQFLIQYYNGEERAKGNILERFSAQQFPDLHSELNLSSLELGDSALYFCASSLFTGTSGGTGELFFGEGSRLTVL.

In DNA form, the CDR3 reads TGCGCCAGCCCCCTCCGGCCACCCCGGGGCTACGAGCAGTACTTC. As protein: CASPLRPPRGYEQYF. The chain joins TRBV23-1 to TRBJ2-7; maybe TRBD2 (5 bases). TRBV23-1 is filed as an ORF, its function uncertain. This CDR3 spans 15 amino acids. V was cut by 8 bases and J by 3 bases, with 20 bases left in between.

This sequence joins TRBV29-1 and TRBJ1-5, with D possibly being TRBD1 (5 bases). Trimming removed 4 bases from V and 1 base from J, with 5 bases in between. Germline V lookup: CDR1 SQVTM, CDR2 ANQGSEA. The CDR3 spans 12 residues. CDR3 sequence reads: CSVGDSNQPQHF. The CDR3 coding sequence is TGCAGCGTTGGGGACAGCAATCAGCCCCAGCATTTT.

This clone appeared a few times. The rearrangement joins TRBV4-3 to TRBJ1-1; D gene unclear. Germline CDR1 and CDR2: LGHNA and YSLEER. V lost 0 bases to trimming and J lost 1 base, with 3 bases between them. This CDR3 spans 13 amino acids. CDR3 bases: TGCGCCAGCAGCCAAGAAAAGAACACTGAAGCTTTCTTT. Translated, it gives CASSQEKNTEAFF.

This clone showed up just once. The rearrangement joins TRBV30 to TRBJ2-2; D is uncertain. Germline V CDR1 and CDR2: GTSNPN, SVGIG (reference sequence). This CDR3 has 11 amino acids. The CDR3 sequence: CAAMETGELFF. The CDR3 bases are TGTGCTGCCATGGAGACCGGGGAGCTGTTTTTT.

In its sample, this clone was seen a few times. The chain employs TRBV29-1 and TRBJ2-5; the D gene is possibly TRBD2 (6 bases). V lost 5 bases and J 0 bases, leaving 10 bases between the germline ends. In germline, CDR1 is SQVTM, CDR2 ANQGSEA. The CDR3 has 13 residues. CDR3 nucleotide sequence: TGCAGCGTTCGACTAGGCTACCAAGAGACCCAGTACTTC. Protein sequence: CSVRLGYQETQYF. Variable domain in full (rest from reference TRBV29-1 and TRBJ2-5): SAVISQKPSRDICQRGTSLTIQCQVDSQVTMMFWYRQQPGQSLTLIATANQGSEATYESGFVIDKFPISRPNLTFSTLTVSNMSPEDSSIYLCSVRLGYQETQYFGPGTRLLVL.

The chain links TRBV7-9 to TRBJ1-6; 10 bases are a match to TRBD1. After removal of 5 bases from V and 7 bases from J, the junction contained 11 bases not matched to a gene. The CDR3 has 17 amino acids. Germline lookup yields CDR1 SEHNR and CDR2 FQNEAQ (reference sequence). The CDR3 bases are TGTGCCAGCAGCCCAAGACAGGGGGCGCCTGGGAATTCACCCCTCCACTTT. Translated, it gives CASSPRQGAPGNSPLHF. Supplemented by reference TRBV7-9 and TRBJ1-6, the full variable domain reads DTGVSQNPRHKITKRGQNVTFRCDPISEHNRLYWYRQTLGQGPEFLTYFQNEAQLEKSRLLSDRFSAERPKGSFSTLEIQRTEQGDSAMYLCASSPRQGAPGNSPLHFGNGTRLTVT.

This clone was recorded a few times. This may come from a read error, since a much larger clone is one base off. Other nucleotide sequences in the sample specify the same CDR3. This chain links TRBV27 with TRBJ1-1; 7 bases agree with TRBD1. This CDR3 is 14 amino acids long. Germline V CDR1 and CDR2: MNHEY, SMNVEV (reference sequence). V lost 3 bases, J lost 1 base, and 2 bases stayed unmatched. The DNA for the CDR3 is TGTGCCAGCAGTTTGGGACAGTCGAACACTGAAGCTTTCTTT. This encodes CASSLGQSNTEAFF.

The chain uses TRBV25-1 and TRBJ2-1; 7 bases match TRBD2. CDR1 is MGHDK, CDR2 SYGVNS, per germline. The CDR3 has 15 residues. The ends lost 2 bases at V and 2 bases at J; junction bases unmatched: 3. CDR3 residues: CASSEGAGTYNEQFF. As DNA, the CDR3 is TGTGCCAGCAGTGAAGGAGCGGGGACCTACAATGAGCAGTTCTTC.

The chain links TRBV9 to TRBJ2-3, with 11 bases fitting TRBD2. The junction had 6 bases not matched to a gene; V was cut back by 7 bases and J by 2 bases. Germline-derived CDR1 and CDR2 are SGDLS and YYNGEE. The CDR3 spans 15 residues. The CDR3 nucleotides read TGTGCCAGCTCCGGGGGACTAGCGGACACAGATACGCAGTATTTT. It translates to CASSGGLADTDTQYF. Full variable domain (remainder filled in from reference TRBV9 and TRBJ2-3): DSGVTQTPKHLITATGQRVTLRCSPRSGDLSVYWYQQSLDQGLQFLIQYYNGEERAKGNILERFSAQQFPDLHSELNLSSLELGDSALYFCASSGGLADTDTQYFGPGTRLTVL.

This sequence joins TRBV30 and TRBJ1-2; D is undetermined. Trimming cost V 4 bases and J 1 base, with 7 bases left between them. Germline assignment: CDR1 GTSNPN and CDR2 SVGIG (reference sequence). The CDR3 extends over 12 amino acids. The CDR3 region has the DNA TGTGCCTGGATTGAGAGTAACTATGGCTACACCTTC. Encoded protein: CAWIESNYGYTF. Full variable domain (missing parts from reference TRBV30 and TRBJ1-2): SQTIHQWPATLVQPVGSPLSLECTVEGTSNPNLYWYRQAAGRGLQLLFYSVGIGQISSEVPQNLSASRPQDRQFILSSKKLLLSDSGFYLCAWIESNYGYTFGSGTRLTVV.

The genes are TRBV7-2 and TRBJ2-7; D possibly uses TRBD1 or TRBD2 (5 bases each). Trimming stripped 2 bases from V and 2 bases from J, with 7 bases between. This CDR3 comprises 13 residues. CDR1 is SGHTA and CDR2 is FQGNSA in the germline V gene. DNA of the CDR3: TGTGCCAGCAGCTTATCGGGGCCCTACGAGCAGTACTTC. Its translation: CASSLSGPYEQYF.

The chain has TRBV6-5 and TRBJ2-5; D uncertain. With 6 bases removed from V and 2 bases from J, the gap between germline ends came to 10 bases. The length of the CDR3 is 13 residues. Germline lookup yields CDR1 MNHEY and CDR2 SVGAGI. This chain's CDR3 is CASSRTQQETQYF. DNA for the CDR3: TGTGCCAGCAGCAGGACGCAACAAGAGACCCAGTACTTC.